Below are 30 T cell receptor beta chains sequenced from a single sample in a study of T cells in Graves' hyperthyroidism and ophthalmopathy. Amplified regions were TCR beta CDR3 sequences from RNA transcripts. Researchers ran a first-round RT-PCR on the TCR CDR3 using the HTBI primer set. One entry per CDR3 protein, called by TCRdb with MiXCR from the multiplex PCR reads. The sample contains 300,000 to 450,000 distinct CDR3 sequences, approximately 14% of which appear only once. The sequenced sample consisted of blood. These receptors were collected from a woman aged 55-69 years with Graves' hyperthyroidism.

The table lists this clonotype with a few counts. The chain couples TRBV6-2 or TRBV6-3 to TRBJ1-2, with 7 bases that match TRBD1. The junction had 5 bases not matched to a gene; V was cut back by 5 bases and J by 2 bases. Germline V CDR1 and CDR2: MNHEY, SVGEGT. This CDR3 spans 14 amino acids. The CDR3 protein is CASSGGQANYGYTF. In DNA form, the CDR3 reads TGTGCCAGCAGTGGAGGACAGGCAAACTATGGCTACACCTTC.

This clonotype was seen many times. V and J are TRBV20-1 and TRBJ2-7, with a tentative D call TRBD2 (6 bases). CDR1 DFQATT and CDR2 SNEGSKA come from the germline V gene (reference sequence). The CDR3 contains 13 residues. V shed 4 bases and J shed 4 bases, with 14 bases lying between them. CDR3 protein: CSAIGGIVYEQYF. The CDR3 nucleotides are TGCAGTGCTATTGGCGGGATAGTTTACGAGCAGTACTTC.

This clonotype has more than one count but fewer than ten. This chain joins TRBV6-2 or TRBV6-3 and TRBJ2-7; 7 bases fit TRBD1. Trimming removed 4 bases from V and 3 bases from J; junction bases left unmatched: 9. This CDR3 is built from 15 residues. CDR1 is MNHEY and CDR2 is SVGEGT in the germline V gene. CDR3 sequence reads: CASSSSGQNFYEQYF. The DNA for the CDR3 is TGTGCCAGCAGTTCCTCGGGACAGAACTTCTACGAGCAGTACTTC.

Of note for this clonotype: A much more abundant neighbour one base away suggests this may be a read error. This chain joins TRBV2 and TRBJ1-4; no firm D call. CDR3 length equals 12 residues. The germline V gene encodes CDR1 SNHLY and CDR2 FYNNEI. CDR3 DNA: TGTGCCAGCAGGGAAATCCGGGAAAAACCGTTTTTT. The encoded protein is CASREIREKPFF. The variable domain in full, completed from reference TRBV2 and TRBJ1-4, reads EPEVTQTPSHQVTQMGQEVILRCVPISNHLYFYWYRQILGQKVEFLVSFYNNEISEKSEIFDDQFSVERPDGSNFTLKIRSTKLEDSAMYFCASREIREKPFFGSGTQLSVL.

This clonotype was seen repeatedly, ten times or more. This chain links TRBV20-1 with TRBJ2-7; 7 positions agree with TRBD2. CDR3 length equals 15 residues. Germline lookup yields CDR1 DFQATT and CDR2 SNEGSKA (reference sequence). The junction had 8 bases not matched to a gene; V was cut back by 3 bases and J by 0 bases. The CDR3 is CSARSAGANSYEQYF. In DNA, the CDR3 is TGCAGTGCTAGGTCTGCGGGAGCGAACTCCTACGAGCAGTACTTC.

This clonotype was recorded at least ten times. The V and J genes are TRBV4-1 and TRBJ2-1; D not resolved. CDR3 length: 14 residues. V was shortened by 0 bases and J by 6 bases, with 9 bases between the two germline ends. Germline lookup yields CDR1 MGHRA and CDR2 YSYEKL. The CDR3 loop reads CASSQDYLGNEQFF. Written as DNA, the CDR3 is TGCGCCAGCAGCCAAGACTACCTGGGCAATGAGCAGTTCTTC.

The sample holds a few counts of this clonotype. This chain uses TRBV19 with TRBJ2-7; D uncertain. CDR1 and CDR2 (germline): LNHDA, SQIVND (reference sequence). The length of the CDR3 is 14 residues. V was clipped by 0 bases and J by 5 bases, with 11 bases between them. CDR3 in DNA: TGTGCCAGTAGTATAGATGAACCCGGAGACGAGCAGTACTTC. It codes for CASSIDEPGDEQYF.

Comments on this clonotype: This may come from a read error, since a much larger clone is one base off. The chain combines TRBV6-9 with TRBJ2-1; D gene unclear. Germline loops: CDR1 MNHGY, CDR2 SVAAGI. The CDR3 runs to 14 residues. The CDR3 loop reads CASSYSKLHNERFF. DNA for the CDR3: TGTGCCAGCAGTTACTCGAAACTACACAATGAGCGGTTCTTC.

The chain uses TRBV12-3 or TRBV12-4 and TRBJ1-2, with D possibly TRBD1 on 6 matching bases. The CDR3 loop spans 16 amino acids. Trimming removed 0 bases at V and 6 bases at J, with 17 bases between. CDR3 in amino acids: CASSLALRGLENGYTF. Here the CDR3 DNA reads TGTGCCAGCAGTTTAGCGCTTAGGGGGTTGGAGAATGGCTACACCTTC.

In this sample, this clonotype turned up many times. The V call is TRBV28, the J call TRBJ2-3; no firm D call. Germline lookup yields CDR1 MDHEN and CDR2 SYDVKM. The CDR3 runs 15 residues. Trimming shortened V by 3 bases and J by 0 bases, and 10 bases separated the two germline ends. The CDR3 is CASSLFSHSTDTQYF. Here the CDR3 DNA reads TGTGCCAGCAGTTTGTTTTCCCATAGCACAGATACGCAGTATTTT.

In this sample, this clonotype turned up many times. A read error may produce the germline difference seen at one junction end. The chain carries TRBV4-2 and TRBJ2-7; weak D call: TRBD1 (5 bases). Germline V gene lookup returns CDR1 LGHNA and CDR2 YNFKEQ. This CDR3 region has 13 residues. The DNA for the CDR3 is TGTGCCAGCCGCCAGGGTAGGTCCTACGAGCAGTACTTC. It specifies CASRQGRSYEQYF.

This clonotype was observed many times. The chain couples TRBV6-1 to TRBJ2-1, with D perhaps matching TRBD2 (5 bases). Germline values: CDR1 MNHNS, CDR2 SASEGT. The CDR3 sequence is 13 residues long. The V end was cut by 6 bases, the J end by 4 bases, with 10 bases between. The CDR3 protein is CASSRGRYNEQFF. Here the CDR3 DNA reads TGTGCCAGCAGCCGGGGAAGATACAATGAGCAGTTCTTC.

This clonotype was counted a few times. The chain recombines TRBV5-1 with TRBJ2-3; 9 bases line up with TRBD2. Germline CDR1 is SGHRS and CDR2 is YFSETQ. CDR3 length equals 17 residues. The V gene end was trimmed by 0 bases and the J gene end by 6 bases; junction bases not matched to a gene: 11. CDR3 in DNA: TGCGCCAGCAGCTTGGCCCCGCGGGGGGGGGGCATGGATACGCAGTATTTT. Translating it yields CASSLAPRGGGMDTQYF.

Many counts were recorded for this clonotype. The rearrangement joins TRBV7-8 to TRBJ2-2, with TRBD2 matching 7 bases. J lost 5 bases, V lost 1 base, and 7 bases had no gene match. The CDR3 consists of 16 residues. Looked up from germline, CDR1 is SGHVS and CDR2 is FQNEAQ. The CDR3 nucleotides are TGTGCCAGCAGCTTAGGCTCAGCGGGAAATACCGGGGAGCTGTTTTTT. It encodes CASSLGSAGNTGELFF.

This clonotype was found a few times. The V gene is TRBV29-1, the J gene TRBJ1-2; TRBD1 agrees at 9 bases. The CDR3 extends over 14 amino acids. Germline CDR1 and CDR2: SQVTM and ANQGSEA. V was clipped by 7 bases and J by 8 bases; unmatched bases: 14. The CDR3 protein is CSAVRDREVVGYTF. CDR3 DNA: TGCAGCGCTGTCCGGGACAGGGAAGTAGTGGGCTACACCTTC.

This clonotype was counted a few times. The chain recombines TRBV9 with TRBJ1-2; no clear D gene. CDR1 is SGDLS, CDR2 YYNGEE, per germline. This CDR3 has 14 residues. Trimming pared 0 bases from V and 4 bases from J, leaving 10 bases between. CDR3 coding DNA: TGTGCCAGCAGCGTAGAAGCCCGGTCCTATGGCTACACCTTC. It encodes CASSVEARSYGYTF.

This rearrangement joins TRBV11-2 to TRBJ2-5; TRBD1 matches at 7 bases. V was clipped by 1 base and J by 2 bases; unmatched bases: 7. Germline V gene sequence: CDR1 SGHAT, CDR2 FQNNGV. The CDR3 consists of 16 residues. The CDR3 region has the DNA TGTGCCAGCAGCTTAGGTCCGGGACAGCATCAAGAGACCCAGTACTTC. This encodes CASSLGPGQHQETQYF.

The genes are TRBV5-1 and TRBJ1-3; D unclear. Per germline, CDR1 SGHRS and CDR2 YFSETQ. The CDR3 sequence is 17 residues long. V was shortened by 2 bases and J by 5 bases, with 20 bases between the two germline ends. The CDR3 loop is CASSLLPGGDYRNTIYF. The CDR3 DNA follows: TGCGCCAGCAGCTTACTACCCGGTGGGGATTACCGAAACACCATATATTTT.

This clonotype was recorded at least ten times. The rearrangement joins TRBV30 to TRBJ1-3; TRBD1 might be the D (5 bases). Germline loops: CDR1 GTSNPN, CDR2 SVGIG (reference sequence). The length of the CDR3 is 12 residues. CDR3 loop: CAGASSGNTIYF. The DNA of the CDR3 is TGTGCTGGGGCGAGCTCTGGAAACACCATATATTTT.

This clonotype was recorded at least ten times. V is TRBV20-1 and J is TRBJ2-1, with TRBD1 matching over 9 bases. In germline, CDR1 is DFQATT, CDR2 SNEGSKA (reference sequence). The CDR3 has 12 residues. The J segment lost 9 bases and the V segment lost 6 bases, leaving 6 bases of the junction unmatched. The CDR3 DNA reads as TGCAGTGCGCCCGGGACAGGGCTTGAGCAGTTCTTC. Protein sequence: CSAPGTGLEQFF.

In this sample, this clonotype turned up a few times. The chain joins TRBV30 to TRBJ2-7, with no clear D. The CDR3 extends over 13 amino acids. Germline CDR1 and CDR2: GTSNPN and SVGIG (reference sequence). The V and J ends lost 5 bases and 3 bases respectively, with 14 bases between them. CDR3 sequence reads: CAWGPGLRYEQYF. CDR3 bases: TGTGCCTGGGGCCCAGGTCTTCGCTACGAGCAGTACTTC.

In its sample, this clonotype was seen a few times. The V and J genes are TRBV5-5 and TRBJ1-2; the D gene is possibly TRBD1 (6 bases). The ends were cut back, 0 bases at V and 4 bases at J, with 13 bases in the middle. Per the germline V gene, CDR1 is SGHKS and CDR2 is YYEKEE (reference sequence). This CDR3 has 15 amino acids. CDR3 loop: CASSLDPQGVYGYTF. The CDR3 DNA reads TGTGCCAGCAGCTTGGACCCACAGGGTGTCTATGGCTACACCTTC.

This clonotype was counted many times. The chain is built from TRBV20-1 and TRBJ1-2; a weak D match, TRBD1 (5 bases). The CDR3 is 15 amino acids. V shed 6 bases and J shed 1 base, with 18 bases lying between them. Germline V gene sequence: CDR1 DFQATT, CDR2 SNEGSKA (reference sequence). The CDR3 DNA is TGCAGTGCGCGGGGGATAAAGGGCCATAACTATGGCTACACCTTC. Its translation: CSARGIKGHNYGYTF.

The table lists this clonotype with many counts. The chain carries TRBV5-1 and TRBJ1-1; no reliable D call. Germline CDR1 is SGHRS and CDR2 is YFSETQ. Deletions cut 5 bases from V and 4 bases from J, with 12 bases between. This CDR3 region has 13 residues. CDR3 residues: CASRQWVSTEAFF. CDR3 DNA: TGCGCCAGCAGGCAGTGGGTTTCCACTGAAGCTTTCTTT.

This clonotype has ten or more counts. This sequence joins TRBV7-2 and TRBJ2-3; D tentatively fits TRBD1 or TRBD2 (6 bases each). Germline CDR1 reads SGHTA; CDR2 reads FQGNSA. V dropped 5 bases and J dropped 2 bases, with 14 bases sitting between them. CDR3 size: 15 residues. In nucleotides, the CDR3 is TGTGCCAGCAGCCCCTCGGGGGCGCACACAGATACGCAGTATTTT. Protein: CASSPSGAHTDTQYF.

This clonotype was seen repeatedly, ten times or more. This rearrangement joins TRBV27 to TRBJ2-3, with a tentative D call TRBD2 (6 bases). Germline CDR1 MNHEY, CDR2 SMNVEV (reference sequence). CDR3 length: 14 amino acids. V was pared by 8 bases and J by 3 bases, with 15 bases between. CDR3 sequence: CASRGTGRTDTQYF. The CDR3 DNA is TGTGCCAGCCGCGGGACGGGTCGGACAGATACGCAGTATTTT.

A few counts support this clonotype. V gene TRBV20-1 combines with J gene TRBJ1-6; D gene ambiguous. Per germline, CDR1 DFQATT and CDR2 SNEGSKA (reference sequence). This CDR3 has 12 residues. Trimming removed 2 bases at V and 4 bases at J, with 3 bases between. Here the CDR3 reads CSARQYNSPLHF. The CDR3 DNA follows: TGCAGTGCTAGACAGTATAATTCACCCCTCCACTTT.

As concerns this clonotype: A junction boundary mismatches the germline segment, possibly from a read error. V and J are TRBV29-1 and TRBJ2-1; D not certain. The CDR3 loop spans 11 amino acids. Germline V gene data show CDR1 as SQVTM and CDR2 as ANQGSEA. The CDR3 DNA follows: TGCAGCGTTCTCTCCTCCAATGAGCAGTTCTTC. Translated: CSVLSSNEQFF.

This clonotype came up many times. This chain connects TRBV11-2 to TRBJ2-2; weak D call: TRBD2 (5 bases). The CDR3 extends over 15 amino acids. The germline V and J ends were trimmed by 4 bases and 4 bases, with 13 bases remaining between them. Germline-derived CDR1 and CDR2 are SGHAT and FQNNGV. CDR3 in amino acids: CASSYADFPTGELFF. CDR3 DNA sequence: TGTGCCAGCAGCTATGCGGACTTTCCCACCGGGGAGCTGTTTTTT.

The V call is TRBV20-1, the J call TRBJ2-1; D may match TRBD1 or TRBD2 (5 bases each). Trimming shortened V by 4 bases and J by 0 bases, and 13 bases separated the two germline ends. CDR1 is DFQATT, CDR2 SNEGSKA, per germline (reference sequence). The length of the CDR3 is 15 residues. The CDR3 spells CSAISGRSSYNEQFF. CDR3 bases: TGCAGTGCTATCTCGGGACGGAGCTCCTACAATGAGCAGTTCTTC.